This T cell receptor beta chain was captured by sequencing in a study of blood T cell repertoires in COVID-19. Looking at the study overall: The United States, Italy and Spain provided the acute and convalescent COVID-19 samples.

The sample holds a few counts of this clone. The table came from immunoSEQ multiplex PCR; TCRdb's copy has only in-frame clones and leaves some out. Of 140,000 to 150,000 clones in the sample, more than 75% were seen once. The CDR3 spans 16 residues. The germline gives CDR1 LNHDA, CDR2 SQIVND (reference sequence). V was pared by 4 bases and J by 4 bases, with 8 bases of the junction left unmatched. Sequenced: peripheral blood. The TCR originated in a man aged 55 to 70 with acute or convalescent COVID-19. This chain joins TRBV19 and TRBJ1-5; 9 bases fit TRBD1. The CDR3 nucleotides read TGTGCCAGTAGTACCACCGGGGGACAGGGTAATCAGCCCCAGCATTTT. Its translation is CASSTTGGQGNQPQHF.